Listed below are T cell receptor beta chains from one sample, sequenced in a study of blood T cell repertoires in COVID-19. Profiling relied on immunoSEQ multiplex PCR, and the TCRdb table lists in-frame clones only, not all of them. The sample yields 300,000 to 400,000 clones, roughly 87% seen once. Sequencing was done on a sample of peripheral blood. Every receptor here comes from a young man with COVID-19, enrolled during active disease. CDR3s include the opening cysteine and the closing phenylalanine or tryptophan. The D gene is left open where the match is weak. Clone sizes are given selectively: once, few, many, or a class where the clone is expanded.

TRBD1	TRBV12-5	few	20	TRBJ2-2	CASAVALGKDRVGYTGELFF	TGTGCTAGTGCCGTAGCCCTTGGGAAAGACAGGGTAGGATACACCGGGGAGCTGTTTTTT
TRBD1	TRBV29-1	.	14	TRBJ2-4	CSVSRTGEPNIQYF	TGCAGCGTTTCTAGGACAGGGGAGCCAAACATTCAGTACTTC
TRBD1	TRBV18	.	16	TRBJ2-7	CASSFATGTGGGEQYF	TGTGCCAGCTCATTCGCGACCGGGACAGGAGGTGGAGAGCAGTACTTC
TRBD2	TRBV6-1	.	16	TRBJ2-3	CASSKGLAGFTDTQYF	TGTGCCAGCAGTAAAGGACTAGCGGGATTCACAGATACGCAGTATTTT
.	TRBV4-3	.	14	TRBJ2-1	CASSQAVWASEQFF	TGCGCCAGCAGCCAAGCTGTCTGGGCCAGTGAGCAGTTCTTC
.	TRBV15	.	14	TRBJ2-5	CATSRDRSKETQYF	TGTGCCACCAGCAGAGATAGGAGCAAAGAGACCCAGTACTTC
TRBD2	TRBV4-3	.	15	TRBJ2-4	CASSQMLAGEDIQYF	TGCGCCAGCAGCCAAATGCTAGCGGGGGAAGACATTCAGTACTTC
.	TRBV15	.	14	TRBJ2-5	CATSKLDYQETQYF	TGTGCCACCAGCAAACTAGATTACCAAGAGACCCAGTACTTC
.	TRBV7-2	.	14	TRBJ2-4	CASSFRVLENIQYF	TGTGCCAGCAGTTTCAGGGTTTTGGAAAACATTCAGTACTTC
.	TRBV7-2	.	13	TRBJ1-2	CASSLAGRHGYTF	TGTGCCAGCAGCTTAGCGGGGAGGCATGGCTACACCTTC
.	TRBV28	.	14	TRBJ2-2	CASSLQGLVGELFF	TGTGCCAGCAGTTTACAGGGTTTGGTAGGGGAGCTGTTTTTT
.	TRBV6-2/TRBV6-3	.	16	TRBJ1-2	CASSPLLLALGYGYTF	TGTGCCAGCAGCCCATTACTCCTGGCCCTCGGGTATGGCTACACCTTC
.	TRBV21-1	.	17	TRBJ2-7	CASTRFSQAGEKYEQYF	TGTGCCAGCACCCGGTTCTCCCAGGCGGGGGAAAAATACGAGCAGTACTTC
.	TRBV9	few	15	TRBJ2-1	CASSVGVALYNEQFF	TGTGCCAGCAGCGTAGGAGTAGCGCTCTACAATGAGCAGTTCTTC